Each of the 27 T cell receptor beta chains below was sequenced from the same sample in a study of blood T cell repertoires in COVID-19. The assay was immunoSEQ multiplex PCR, and TCRdb's table has in-frame clones only and misses some. The sample holds 70,000 or so clones, 79% seen once. The sample taken for sequencing was peripheral blood. The source is a man in his fifties or sixties with acute or convalescent COVID-19.

In this sample, this clone turned up a few times. The J gene is TRBJ2-2, the V gene TRBV7-6; 7 positions match TRBD2. This CDR3 contains 16 residues. V was pared by 4 bases and J by 1 base, with 6 bases of the junction left unmatched. The germline V gene has CDR1 SGHVS and CDR2 FNYEAQ. The chain's CDR3 is CASSSPGGGNTGELFF. The DNA of the CDR3 is TGTGCCAGCAGCTCCCCCGGCGGGGGGAACACCGGGGAGCTGTTTTTT.

The chain employs TRBV5-5 and TRBJ2-2; weak D call: TRBD2 (6 bases). The V end was cut by 0 bases, the J end by 1 base, with 16 bases between. The germline gives CDR1 SGHKS, CDR2 YYEKEE (reference sequence). This CDR3 comprises 18 residues. DNA for the CDR3: TGTGCCAGCAGCTTGGATCGGGAGCCGGGGAGGAACACCGGGGAGCTGTTTTTT. Translation gives CASSLDREPGRNTGELFF.

The chain has TRBV19 and TRBJ1-5, with 9 nucleotides matching TRBD1. The CDR3 is made up of 17 amino acids. V lost 5 bases and J lost 4; bases outside the gene matches: 12. In germline, CDR1 is LNHDA, CDR2 SQIVND (reference sequence). CDR3 DNA: TGTGCCAGTAGTGATCACGGGACAGGGTTATGGAATCAGCCCCAGCATTTT. Translation gives CASSDHGTGLWNQPQHF.

This clone appeared a few times. V and J are TRBV7-2 and TRBJ1-1; 7 bases fit TRBD1. The CDR3 sequence is 15 residues long. V trimming: 1 base; J trimming: 0 bases; junction bases outside the gene matches: 2. Germline assignment: CDR1 SGHTA and CDR2 FQGNSA. CDR3 protein: CASSLVQGMNTEAFF. CDR3 coding DNA: TGTGCCAGCAGCTTAGTACAGGGGATGAACACTGAAGCTTTCTTT.

The chain combines TRBV2 with TRBJ2-7; 9 bases agree with TRBD1. There are 18 residues in the CDR3. V trimming: 0 bases; J trimming: 0 bases; junction bases outside the gene matches: 9. Germline V CDR1 and CDR2: SNHLY, FYNNEI. The CDR3, as DNA: TGTGCCAGCAGTGAAGCGCGGTTTGCGACAGGGGGCTCCTACGAGCAGTACTTC. It is translated as CASSEARFATGGSYEQYF.

The chain has TRBV18 and TRBJ1-5; D perhaps matches TRBD1 (6 bases). Trimming took 1 base from V and 0 from J, leaving 10 bases between them. The CDR3 has 16 residues. CDR1 is KGHSH and CDR2 is LQKENI in the germline V gene. CDR3 in amino acids: CASSPQGGNSNQPQHF. CDR3 nucleotide sequence: TGTGCCAGCTCACCACAGGGGGGGAATAGCAATCAGCCCCAGCATTTT. The whole variable domain, remainder taken from reference TRBV18 and TRBJ1-5, is NAGVMQNPRHLVRRRGQEARLRCSPMKGHSHVYWYRQLPEEGLKFMVYLQKENIIDESGMPKERFSAEFPKEGPSILRIQQVVRGDSAAYFCASSPQGGNSNQPQHFGDGTRLSIL.

This clone has only a few counts. This rearrangement joins TRBV28 to TRBJ1-4, with TRBD1 matching over 8 bases. Germline CDR1 and CDR2: MDHEN and SYDVKM. The CDR3 runs 14 residues. The V segment lost 4 bases and the J segment 7 bases; nucleotides outside the gene matches: 5. CDR3 nucleotide sequence: TGTGCCAGCAGTTCTCTACAGGGGGGTGAAAAACTGTTTTTT. Protein: CASSSLQGGEKLFF.

This chain links TRBV18 with TRBJ2-3, with unresolved D. Trimming left V 0 bases short and J 4 bases short, with 5 bases between. This CDR3 has 13 amino acids. Germline V gives CDR1 KGHSH, CDR2 LQKENI. The CDR3 here is CASSPPSSDTQYF. The CDR3 DNA reads TGTGCCAGCTCACCACCCTCGTCAGATACGCAGTATTTT.

The chain combines TRBV5-1 with TRBJ2-5; 8 nucleotides line up with TRBD1. J gave up 5 bases and V 4 bases, and 10 bases lay outside the gene matches. CDR1 SGHRS and CDR2 YFSETQ come from the germline V gene. The CDR3 runs to 15 residues. The CDR3 sequence: CASSPQDRAYETQYF. CDR3 nucleotides: TGCGCCAGCAGCCCTCAGGACAGGGCGTATGAGACCCAGTACTTC.

The chain carries TRBV19 and TRBJ1-1; 9 bases map to TRBD1. This CDR3 comprises 14 residues. Losses at the gene ends were 5 bases for V and 6 bases for J; bases not matched to a gene: 7. Germline CDR1 reads LNHDA; CDR2 reads SQIVND (reference sequence). DNA for the CDR3: TGTGCCAGTAGTCCCGGACAGGGGATTCCTGAAGCTTTCTTT. Protein: CASSPGQGIPEAFF. Variable domain in full (rest from reference TRBV19 and TRBJ1-1): DGGITQSPKYLFRKEGQNVTLSCEQNLNHDAMYWYRQDPGQGLRLIYYSQIVNDFQKGDIAEGYSVSREKKESFPLTVTSAQKNPTAFYLCASSPGQGIPEAFFGQGTRLTVV.

The rearrangement joins TRBV5-1 to TRBJ2-5; 13 bases are shared with TRBD2. Germline trimming cut 0 bases from V and 2 bases from J; bases unmatched to any gene: 4. Germline V CDR1 and CDR2: SGHRS, YFSETQ. CDR3 length: 17 residues. CDR3 sequence: CASSLGGTSGAQETQYF. CDR3 bases: TGCGCCAGCAGCTTGGGGGGGACTAGCGGGGCTCAAGAGACCCAGTACTTC.

The rearrangement uses TRBV14 and TRBJ2-3; maybe TRBD1 (6 bases). This CDR3 is built from 16 residues. Trimming took 5 bases from V and 3 from J, leaving 18 bases between them. CDR1 and CDR2 from the germline V gene are SGHDN and FVKESK. For the CDR3, the DNA is TGTGCCAGCAGCTCAGGAATCAGGGGTCCAACAGATACGCAGTATTTT. This sequence encodes CASSSGIRGPTDTQYF.

The rearrangement uses TRBV5-1 and TRBJ2-5; TRBD1 matches 9 bases. CDR3 length: 13 residues. Germline assignment: CDR1 SGHRS and CDR2 YFSETQ. V dropped 10 bases and J dropped 5; count of bases not matched to a gene: 9. The CDR3 DNA is TGCGCCTCGAGGGACAGGGCGGGGGAGACCCAGTACTTC. This encodes CASRDRAGETQYF. The full variable domain, completed using reference TRBV5-1 and TRBJ2-5, is KAGVTQTPRYLIKTRGQQVTLSCSPISGHRSVSWYQQTPGQGLQFLFEYFSETQRNKGNFPGRFSGRQFSNSRSEMNVSTLELGDSALYLCASRDRAGETQYFGPGTRLLVL.

The J gene is TRBJ1-2, the V gene TRBV6-5; D gene uncertain. With 4 bases removed from V and 4 bases from J, the gap between germline ends came to 7 bases. The germline V gene has CDR1 MNHEY and CDR2 SVGAGI. This CDR3 is 12 amino acids long. CDR3 DNA: TGTGCCAGCAGTTCGGGGTTCTATGGCTACACCTTC. Encoded protein: CASSSGFYGYTF.

In this sample, this clone turned up a few times. The chain employs TRBV5-6 and TRBJ2-5; 12 positions match TRBD2. CDR1 SGHDT and CDR2 YYEEEE come from the germline V gene. V trimming: 8 bases; J trimming: 1 base; junction bases outside the gene matches: 6. The CDR3 contains 15 residues. The CDR3, as DNA: TGTGCCAGTAGCGGACTAGCGGGAACCCAAGAGACCCAGTACTTC. This sequence encodes CASSGLAGTQETQYF.

A single count supports this clone. The V call is TRBV5-4, the J call TRBJ1-2; D gene unclear. The CDR3 is 12 amino acids. V lost 4 bases and J lost 6, with 10 bases in between. Germline V gives CDR1 SGHNT, CDR2 YYREEE (reference sequence). In DNA, the CDR3 is TGTGCCAGCAGCCCCGACGGAGATGGCTACACCTTC. Translating it yields CASSPDGDGYTF. The full variable domain, rest sourced from reference TRBV5-4 and TRBJ1-2, is ETGVTQSPTHLIKTRGQQVTLRCSSQSGHNTVSWYQQALGQGPQFIFQYYREEENGRGNFPPRFSGLQFPNYSSELNVNALELDDSALYLCASSPDGDGYTFGSGTRLTVV.

The V gene is TRBV19, the J gene TRBJ1-6; the match to TRBD1 covers 8 bases. The V gene end was trimmed by 9 bases and the J gene end by 7 bases; junction bases not matched to a gene: 8. Germline V gives CDR1 LNHDA, CDR2 SQIVND (reference sequence). The CDR3 runs 14 residues. The CDR3 region is CASRRTGRNSPLHF. In DNA, the CDR3 is TGTGCCAGCCGACGGACAGGGAGGAATTCACCCCTCCACTTT. The entire variable domain, with the rest obtained from reference TRBV19 and TRBJ1-6, is as follows: DGGITQSPKYLFRKEGQNVTLSCEQNLNHDAMYWYRQDPGQGLRLIYYSQIVNDFQKGDIAEGYSVSREKKESFPLTVTSAQKNPTAFYLCASRRTGRNSPLHFGNGTRLTVT.

This chain connects TRBV7-9 to TRBJ1-2; D possibly corresponds to TRBD1 (6 bases). Deletions cut 6 bases from V and 5 bases from J, with 10 bases between. CDR1 and CDR2 from the germline V gene are SEHNR and FQNEAQ (reference sequence). The CDR3 is 12 amino acids. CDR3 sequence: CASRFTGYGYTF. The CDR3 bases are TGTGCCAGCAGGTTCACAGGGTATGGCTACACCTTC.

J is TRBJ1-1 and V is TRBV19; D is unresolved. From germline, CDR1 is LNHDA and CDR2 SQIVND (reference sequence). The CDR3 sequence is 16 residues long. Trimming cost V 3 bases and J 2 bases, with 16 bases left between them. Here the CDR3 reads CASSMPAWEDNTEAFF. CDR3 coding DNA: TGTGCCAGTAGTATGCCGGCCTGGGAGGATAACACTGAAGCTTTCTTT. Full variable domain (outside the CDR3, taken from reference TRBV19 and TRBJ1-1): DGGITQSPKYLFRKEGQNVTLSCEQNLNHDAMYWYRQDPGQGLRLIYYSQIVNDFQKGDIAEGYSVSREKKESFPLTVTSAQKNPTAFYLCASSMPAWEDNTEAFFGQGTRLTVV.

This clone was found a few times. The chain is built from TRBV6-4 and TRBJ2-2; no reliable D call. The germline V gene has CDR1 MRHNA and CDR2 SNTAGT. The V end was cut by 2 bases, the J end by 3 bases, with 4 bases between. The CDR3 has 13 amino acids. The chain's CDR3 is CASSDTYTGELFF. The CDR3 DNA reads TGTGCCAGCAGTGACACTTACACCGGGGAGCTGTTTTTT.

The V and J genes are TRBV4-1 and TRBJ1-2; 10 bases agree with TRBD1. The CDR3 spans 17 residues. The germline CDR1 and CDR2 sequences are MGHRA and YSYEKL. Germline trimming cut 1 base from V and 7 bases from J; bases unmatched to any gene: 12. Here the CDR3 reads CASSQATGGDYRVGYTF. The CDR3 DNA follows: TGCGCCAGCAGCCAAGCGACAGGGGGCGATTATCGGGTTGGCTACACCTTC.

The V gene is TRBV7-9, the J gene TRBJ2-5; TRBD1 agrees at 9 bases. In germline, CDR1 is SEHNR, CDR2 FQNEAQ (reference sequence). The length of the CDR3 is 13 residues. Trimming removed 6 bases from V and 5 bases from J; junction bases left unmatched: 4. The CDR3: CASRQGATETQYF. The CDR3 bases are TGTGCCAGCAGACAGGGGGCTACGGAGACCCAGTACTTC.

The chain recombines TRBV19 with TRBJ2-7; D is perhaps TRBD1 (5 bases). Germline CDR1 LNHDA, CDR2 SQIVND (reference sequence). V gave up 4 bases and J gave up 5 bases, with 18 bases separating them. CDR3 length equals 15 residues. CDR3 bases: TGTGCCAGTAGTAAAGGGGATAAGGGGTCGGACGAGCAGTACTTC. This encodes CASSKGDKGSDEQYF.

This clone was observed a handful of times. The chain links TRBV11-2 to TRBJ1-6; 7 positions match TRBD1. V dropped 5 bases and J dropped 7; count of bases not matched to a gene: 8. This CDR3 has 15 amino acids. CDR1 is SGHAT, CDR2 FQNNGV, per germline. The CDR3 loop is CASSPRTGINSPLHF. DNA for the CDR3: TGTGCCAGCAGCCCGCGGACAGGCATCAATTCACCCCTCCACTTT.

This clone was picked up many times. The chain carries TRBV10-3 and TRBJ1-2; 8 bases fit TRBD1. Unmatched junction bases numbered 3, after V lost 0 bases and J lost 3 bases. The germline gives CDR1 ENHRY, CDR2 SYGVKD. The CDR3 has 15 residues. The DNA of the CDR3 is TGTGCCATCAGTGAGTCGCAGGGGGCCTACTATGGCTACACCTTC. It yields the protein CAISESQGAYYGYTF.

The rearrangement links TRBV5-6 to TRBJ1-3; 8 nucleotides align to TRBD1. With V trimmed by 4 bases and J by 2 bases, 8 bases remained unmatched. Germline CDR1 reads SGHDT; CDR2 reads YYEEEE. CDR3 length: 16 residues. The CDR3 region is CASSPGQGYPGNTIYF. The CDR3 nucleotides are TGTGCCAGCAGCCCAGGACAGGGATATCCTGGAAACACCATATATTTT. Looking up the rest from reference TRBV5-6 and TRBJ1-3 gives the full variable domain: DAGVTQSPTHLIKTRGQQVTLRCSPKSGHDTVSWYQQALGQGPQFIFQYYEEEERQRGNFPDRFSGHQFPNYSSELNVNALLLGDSALYLCASSPGQGYPGNTIYFGEGSWLTVV.

The chain couples TRBV7-6 to TRBJ1-5; D possibly corresponds to TRBD1 (6 bases). V was cut by 0 bases and J by 3 bases, with 12 bases left in between. CDR3 length: 16 amino acids. The germline CDR1 and CDR2 sequences are SGHVS and FNYEAQ. The CDR3 region is CASSLAGGGVNQPQHF. For the CDR3, the DNA is TGTGCCAGCAGCTTAGCGGGAGGGGGAGTCAATCAGCCCCAGCATTTT.